This record covers a single T cell receptor beta chain. Germline V gene lookup returns CDR1 MGHRA and CDR2 YSYEKL. V was trimmed by 4 bases and J by 5 bases, leaving 14 bases between them. There are 14 residues in the CDR3. This sample was included in a study of cytomegalovirus exposure and HLA in healthy donors. PCR used 60 Vbeta primers and 13 Jbeta primers. Some clones are missing from TCRdb's copy, which holds only in-frame ones; the method was immunoSEQ multiplex PCR. This repertoire shows 85,000 to 130,000 clones, 10% found once; its top ten account for 5.8%. There were likely unrecorded immune exposures, though donors were nominally healthy when sampled.

The TCR sequence derives from a man aged 40-50 years in good health and CMV-seropositive. Sequencing input: PBMCs. The genes are TRBV4-1 and TRBJ1-1; D unclear. CDR3 nucleotide sequence: TGCGCCAGCAGCCCGACCCGGGGAAGTACTGAAGCTTTCTTT. Encoded protein: CASSPTRGSTEAFF.